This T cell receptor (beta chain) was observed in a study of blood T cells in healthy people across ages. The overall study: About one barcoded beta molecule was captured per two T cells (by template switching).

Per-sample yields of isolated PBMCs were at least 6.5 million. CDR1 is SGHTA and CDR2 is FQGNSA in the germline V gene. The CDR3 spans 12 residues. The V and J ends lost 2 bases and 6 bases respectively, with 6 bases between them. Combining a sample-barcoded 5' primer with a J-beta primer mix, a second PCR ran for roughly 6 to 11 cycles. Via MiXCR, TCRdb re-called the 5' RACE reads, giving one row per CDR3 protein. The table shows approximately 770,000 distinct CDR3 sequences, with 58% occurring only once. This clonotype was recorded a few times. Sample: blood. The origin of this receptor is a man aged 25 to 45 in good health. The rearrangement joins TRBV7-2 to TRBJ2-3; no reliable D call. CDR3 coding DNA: TGTGCCAGCAGCTTAAGTCGGGATACGCAGTATTTT. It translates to CASSLSRDTQYF. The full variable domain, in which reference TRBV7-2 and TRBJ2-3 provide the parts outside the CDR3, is GAGVSQSPSNKVTEKGKDVELRCDPISGHTALYWYRQSLGQGLEFLIYFQGNSAPDKSGLPSDRFSAERTGGSVSTLTIQRTQQEDSAVYLCASSLSRDTQYFGPGTRLTVL.